These T cell receptor beta chains were read from a single sample in a study of beta chain features in type 1 diabetes. Using immunoSEQ multiplex PCR, the repertoire was profiled, and TCRdb retains in-frame clones only, with some absent. The repertoire consists of roughly 350,000 clones, with 9.5% to 12% occurring once and the leading ten covering about 0.015%. The sample consisted of naive CD4+ T cells from blood. These receptors were taken from a woman aged 25-40 years in good health. CDR3s include the opening cysteine and the closing phenylalanine or tryptophan. A D gene is named only where the DNA matches it firmly. Clone size is shown for a subset of rows, as once, few, many or a class of expanded clone.

V gene: TRBV5-4
clone size: few
J gene: TRBJ2-3
D gene: -
CDR3 DNA: TGTGCCAGCAGCCCCCAGGGAGGGGGGAGCACAGATACGCAGTATTTT
CDR3 protein: CASSPQGGGSTDTQYF

V gene: TRBV9
clone size: few
J gene: TRBJ2-7
D gene: -
CDR3 DNA: TGTGCCAGCAGCCCCCGCGGGACGGAGATCGAGCAGTACTTC
CDR3 protein: CASSPRGTEIEQYF

V gene: TRBV11-3
clone size: -
J gene: TRBJ2-1
D gene: -
CDR3 DNA: TGTGCCAGCAGCTTAGACTCATCGGGCGGGAATGAGCAGTTCTTC
CDR3 protein: CASSLDSSGGNEQFF

V gene: TRBV5-1
clone size: -
J gene: TRBJ2-7
D gene: -
CDR3 DNA: TGCGCCAGCAGCTTTTCGGATGAGGAGGACTACGAGCAGTACTTC
CDR3 protein: CASSFSDEEDYEQYF

V gene: TRBV7-9
clone size: -
J gene: TRBJ2-3
D gene: TRBD2
CDR3 DNA: TGTGCCAGCAGCCCTGGACTAGATCTAAGCACAGATACGCAGTATTTT
CDR3 protein: CASSPGLDLSTDTQYF

V gene: TRBV2
clone size: few
J gene: TRBJ2-3
D gene: -
CDR3 DNA: TGTGCCAGCAGTGATGTAGCGTATGGGAGTTCTACAGATACGCAGTATTTT
CDR3 protein: CASSDVAYGSSTDTQYF

V gene: TRBV5-6
clone size: few
J gene: TRBJ2-7
D gene: TRBD1
CDR3 DNA: TGTGCCAGCAGCCCGGACAGGGCCTACGAGCAGTACTTC
CDR3 protein: CASSPDRAYEQYF

V gene: TRBV6-5
clone size: -
J gene: TRBJ1-2
D gene: TRBD1
CDR3 DNA: TGTGCCAGCAGTTACGGACAGGGGAGCTACACCTTC
CDR3 protein: CASSYGQGSYTF

V gene: TRBV28
clone size: -
J gene: TRBJ2-5
D gene: -
CDR3 DNA: TGTGCCAGCAGACAGGCACAAGAGACCCAGTACTTC
CDR3 protein: CASRQAQETQYF

V gene: TRBV28
clone size: few
J gene: TRBJ2-7
D gene: TRBD1
CDR3 DNA: TGTGCCAGCAGTTTATTTGGACAGGGGTCCTACGAGCAGTACTTC
CDR3 protein: CASSLFGQGSYEQYF

V gene: TRBV7-8
clone size: -
J gene: TRBJ2-3
D gene: -
CDR3 DNA: TGTGCCAGCTCAAGACTAGTAACAGATACGCAGTATTTT
CDR3 protein: CASSRLVTDTQYF

V gene: TRBV7-8
clone size: few
J gene: TRBJ2-1
D gene: TRBD2
CDR3 DNA: TGTGCCAGCAGCTTCACTAGCGGGAGTTACAATGAGCAGTTCTTC
CDR3 protein: CASSFTSGSYNEQFF